The sample holds one count of the clone carrying this T cell receptor beta chain. No antigen is known for it. The data were taken from a study of cytomegalovirus exposure and HLA in healthy donors. Points from the study as a whole: According to a later analysis, donors in an Asian-associated ancestry cluster reportedly had fewer N-insertions than the approximately 720-donor mean.

PCR amplification relied on 60 Vbeta primers (plus 13 Jbeta primers). Only in-frame clones appear in the TCRdb table, and some are missing; sequencing was by immunoSEQ multiplex PCR. The sample carries roughly 130,000 clones, about 79% recorded once. What was sequenced was PBMCs. The source of this sequence is a man between 18 and 35 years old in good health and CMV-seronegative.

CDR3 nucleotides: TGTGCCAGCAGACCTAACTTAGGGACAGTCTCTGGAAACACCATATATTTT. It encodes CASRPNLGTVSGNTIYF. This chain joins TRBV7-9 and TRBJ1-3; 7 nucleotides line up with TRBD1. From germline, CDR1 is SEHNR and CDR2 FQNEAQ (reference sequence). The CDR3 runs 17 residues. The trim removed 6 bases at V and 0 bases at J, leaving 11 bases unmatched.